Presented here are 15 T cell receptor beta chains from one specimen sequenced in a study of CD8+CD57+ T cells in acquired aplastic anemia. The template for TCR beta VDJ and CDR3 sequence profiling was genomic DNA. TCRdb itself ran the reads through MiXCR, one entry per CDR3 protein. The sample yields under 200,000 distinct CDR3 sequences, around 40% seen once. Input material: sorted CD4+, CD8+, or CD8+CD57+ T cells (not recorded which) from PBMCs. These receptors came from a human donor in good health.

The rearrangement uses TRBV25-1 and TRBJ1-6, with D uncertain. Trimming left V 4 bases short and J 11 bases short, with 15 bases between. This CDR3 has 14 amino acids. Germline V gene data show CDR1 as MGHDK and CDR2 as SYGVNS. This CDR3 reads CASSVGGPPTPLHF. The DNA of the CDR3 is TGTGCCAGCAGTGTAGGAGGACCTCCGACACCCCTCCACTTT. The complete variable domain, with remaining parts taken from reference TRBV25-1 and TRBJ1-6, reads EADIYQTPRYLVIGTGKKITLECSQTMGHDKMYWYQQDPGMELHLIHYSYGVNSTEKGDLSSESTVSRIRTEHFPLTLESARPSHTSQYLCASSVGGPPTPLHFGNGTRLTVT.

CDR3 nucleotide sequence: TGTGCCAGCAGTCGTCCCTACGAGCAGTACTTC. It specifies CASSRPYEQYF. The chain employs TRBV7-9 and TRBJ2-7; D gene ambiguous. Germline lookup yields CDR1 SEHNR and CDR2 FQNEAQ (reference sequence). CDR3 length: 11 amino acids. Trimming left V 6 bases short and J 2 bases short, with 5 bases between.

This clonotype was detected ten times or more. This chain uses TRBV10-2 with TRBJ2-3; TRBD1 aligns across 7 bases. Germline-derived CDR1 and CDR2 are WSHSY and SAAADI. The CDR3 totals 15 residues. With 5 bases clipped from V and 4 bases from J, the junction kept 9 bases outside the gene matches. CDR3 amino acids: CASSPPRQGPDTQYF. CDR3 coding DNA: TGCGCCAGCAGTCCACCTAGACAGGGACCAGATACGCAGTATTTT.

Many counts were recorded for this clonotype. The CDR3 sequence is CASSTWANEQFF. The CDR3 DNA is TGTGCCAGCAGCACCTGGGCCAATGAGCAGTTCTTC. The J gene is TRBJ2-1, the V gene TRBV7-9; D gene uncertain. This CDR3 region has 12 residues. Trimming shortened V by 5 bases and J by 6 bases, and 8 bases separated the two germline ends. The germline V gene has CDR1 SEHNR and CDR2 FQNEAQ (reference sequence).

In DNA form, the CDR3 reads TGTGCCAGCAGTTTAGCGTTATCGAACACTGAAGCTTTCTTT. This translates into CASSLALSNTEAFF. The J gene is TRBJ1-1, the V gene TRBV12-3 or TRBV12-4; D is unresolved. Trimming took off 0 bases at V and 1 base at J, with 6 bases between the two ends. The CDR3 is 14 residues long.

This clonotype occurred many times. The gene calls are TRBV7-6 and TRBJ1-1; no clear D gene. CDR3 length: 13 residues. Germline V gene sequence: CDR1 SGHVS, CDR2 FNYEAQ. Between the trimmed V and J ends, which lost 5 bases and 0 bases, there was a span of 7 bases. DNA of the CDR3: TGTGCCAGCAGCCCGTTGCTGAACACTGAAGCTTTCTTT. Translating it yields CASSPLLNTEAFF.

The chain joins TRBV24-1 to TRBJ2-2; tentatively, D is TRBD1 (5 bases). The CDR3 extends over 13 amino acids. Germline V gives CDR1 KGHDR, CDR2 SFDVKD. The V gene lost 6 bases and the J gene lost 4 bases, with 8 bases spanning the gap. The CDR3 coding sequence is TGTGCCACCAGTCCAGGGTTCACCGGGGAGCTGTTTTTT. This sequence encodes CATSPGFTGELFF.

This clonotype was detected ten times or more. CDR3 bases: TGTGCCAGCAGCTGGTCCGGGGAGCTGTTTTTT. It codes for CASSWSGELFF. The rearrangement joins TRBV12-3 or TRBV12-4 to TRBJ2-2; D is ambiguous. The CDR3 spans 11 residues. V dropped 6 bases and J dropped 6 bases, with 5 bases sitting between them.

The table lists this clonotype with many counts. V is TRBV4-2 and J is TRBJ1-1, with TRBD1 matching over 7 bases. V shed 6 bases, J shed 1 base, and the junction held 5 bases outside the gene matches. The CDR3 loop spans 14 amino acids. Germline-derived CDR1 and CDR2 are LGHNA and YNFKEQ. The chain's CDR3 is CASRPGQQNTEAFF. In nucleotides, the CDR3 is TGTGCCAGCAGACCGGGACAGCAGAACACTGAAGCTTTCTTT.

This clonotype was found a few times. The chain joins TRBV18 to TRBJ2-7; 9 bases fit TRBD1. The length of the CDR3 is 16 residues. Germline V lookup: CDR1 KGHSH, CDR2 LQKENI. The V gene end was trimmed by 0 bases and the J gene end by 2 bases; junction bases not matched to a gene: 5. As DNA, the CDR3 is TGTGCCAGCTCACCACCGAGGGGACAGGGCGCCTACGAGCAGTACTTC. Translated: CASSPPRGQGAYEQYF.

Of note for this clonotype: With a much larger clone just one base away, this may be a read error. This chain connects TRBV6-1 to TRBJ1-2, with 9 bases matching TRBD1. Per the germline V gene, CDR1 is MNHNS and CDR2 is SASEGT. The CDR3 spans 14 residues. The CDR3 DNA reads as TGTGCCAGCAGGATAGGACAGGGGCTACATGGCTGCACCTTC. It encodes CASRIGQGLHGCTF.

This clonotype was counted once. It is likely a read error, because the conserved phenylalanine at the end of the CDR3 is missing. The limits of the CDR3 on the DNA are not certain, so only TCRdb's listed CDR3 is given. The gene calls are TRBV19 and TRBJ1-4; TRBD1 is the table's D call, not checked against the DNA. Germline lookup yields CDR1 LNHDA and CDR2 SQIVND (reference sequence). 8 amino acids form the CDR3, both terminal residues included. The CDR3 protein is CASTPRRV.

This clonotype turned up a few times. J is TRBJ2-3 and V is TRBV2; unclear D gene. Trimming cost V 8 bases and J 5 bases, with 11 bases left between them. The CDR3 runs to 12 residues. The germline V gene has CDR1 SNHLY and CDR2 FYNNEI. The chain's CDR3 is CASLLAGDTQYF. As DNA, the CDR3 is TGTGCCAGCCTTTTAGCCGGAGATACGCAGTATTTT.

This clonotype has a handful of counts. This could be a read error, since a much larger clone is one nucleotide away. This chain links TRBV11-1 with TRBJ2-7; D may be TRBD2 (5 bases). There are 16 residues in the CDR3. Trimming removed 5 bases at V and 4 bases at J, with 21 bases between. Germline CDR1 SGHAT, CDR2 FQDESV (reference sequence). CDR3 sequence (DNA): TGTGCCAGCAGCCCTCGTGGTAGCGTGAGGTCTTACGAGCAGTACTTC. Protein sequence: CASSPRGSVRSYEQYF.

This clonotype was recorded a few times. The chain is built from TRBV10-3 and TRBJ2-7, with 8 bases fitting TRBD2. This CDR3 is 15 amino acids long. Germline loops: CDR1 ENHRY, CDR2 SYGVKD. Losses at the gene ends were 6 bases for V and 6 bases for J; bases not matched to a gene: 13. CDR3 nucleotides: TGTGCCATCAGAAAGACTAGCGCGGCCTCTTCCGAGCAGTACTTC. Translated, it gives CAIRKTSAASSEQYF.